The rows below give T cell receptor beta chains drawn from one sample of a study of blood T cells in healthy people across ages. Each CDR3 protein is one row after TCRdb ran MiXCR on the 5' RACE reads. This table holds around 1,000,000 distinct CDR3 sequences, about 25% found once. This sample was also put to use in a study of T cells of mothers and their children.

The sequencing input was blood. All receptors come from a girl aged 2-9 years in good health. The CDR3 runs from the conserved cysteine through the conserved F or W. The D gene is left open where the match is weak. The listing skips clone size in some rows; elsewhere it reads once, few, many or a size class.

V	size	D	length	J	CDR3	DNA
TRBV29-1	NA	NA	15	TRBJ2-5	CSVEATGEGDGTQYF	TGCAGCGTTGAAGCCACAGGGGAGGGGGATGGGACCCAGTACTTC
TRBV20-1	NA	NA	12	TRBJ2-5	CSAATREETQYF	TGCAGTGCGGCCACTAGGGAGGAGACCCAGTACTTC
TRBV29-1	NA	NA	12	TRBJ2-5	CSVEWQDETQYF	TGCAGCGTTGAATGGCAGGACGAGACCCAGTACTTC
TRBV20-1	NA	NA	14	TRBJ2-3	CSASPQLGTDTQYF	TGCAGTGCTAGCCCTCAGCTGGGCACAGATACGCAGTATTTT
TRBV12-3/TRBV12-4	few	NA	11	TRBJ2-5	CASFGSETQYF	TGTGCCAGCTTTGGGTCGGAGACCCAGTACTTC
TRBV14	NA	NA	15	TRBJ2-5	CASSQAGRRGETQYF	TGTGCCAGCAGCCAAGCGGGCAGACGAGGAGAGACCCAGTACTTC
TRBV6-1	NA	NA	14	TRBJ1-4	CASSEWRSSEKLFF	TGTGCCAGCAGTGAATGGAGATCTTCCGAAAAACTGTTTTTT
TRBV4-3	few	NA	14	TRBJ2-5	CASSQVEGQETQYF	TGCGCCAGCAGCCAAGTGGAGGGGCAAGAGACCCAGTACTTC
TRBV7-2	NA	NA	14	TRBJ1-1	CASRPTGQVREAFF	TGTGCCAGCAGACCCACAGGTCAGGTCCGTGAAGCTTTCTTT
TRBV12-3/TRBV12-4	NA	NA	14	TRBJ1-4	CASSRNGRGEKLFF	TGTGCCAGCAGCCGGAATGGGAGGGGTGAAAAACTGTTTTTT
TRBV12-5	NA	NA	16	TRBJ2-1	CASGLTMSGPAYEQFF	TGTGCTAGTGGTTTGACCATGTCGGGTCCGGCGTATGAGCAGTTCTTC
TRBV29-1	few	NA	11	TRBJ2-7	CSVWGDHEQYF	TGCAGCGTTTGGGGGGACCACGAGCAGTACTTC
TRBV29-1	few	NA	15	TRBJ2-1	CSVEGWARGGNEQFF	TGCAGCGTTGAAGGCTGGGCGAGGGGGGGTAATGAGCAGTTCTTC
TRBV5-1	NA	NA	13	TRBJ2-7	CASAQGNNYEQYF	TGCGCCAGTGCACAGGGAAACAATTACGAGCAGTACTTC
TRBV28	NA	TRBD1	15	TRBJ2-5	CASSLLGRGSEVQYF	TGTGCCAGCAGTTTACTGGGCAGGGGGTCGGAGGTCCAGTACTTC
TRBV7-7	many	TRBD2	16	TRBJ2-1	CASSLAGPGTYNEQFF	TGTGCTAGCAGCTTAGCGGGGCCCGGGACCTACAATGAGCAGTTCTTC
TRBV20-1	NA	NA	15	TRBJ2-7	CSARDNRGLPYEQYF	TGCAGTGCTAGAGATAATCGGGGGTTACCCTACGAGCAGTACTTC
TRBV4-2	NA	TRBD2	15	TRBJ2-5	CASSQVPSGEETQHF	TGTGCCAGCAGCCAAGTACCTAGCGGGGAAGAGACCCAGCACTTC
TRBV3-1	NA	TRBD2	17	TRBJ2-4	CASSQSGRGLAKSIQYF	TGTGCCAGCAGCCAATCCGGGAGGGGTCTAGCCAAAAGCATTCAGTACTTC
TRBV5-1	few	TRBD2	19	TRBJ2-5	CASSLDVQTSGGPGETQYF	TGCGCCAGCAGCTTGGATGTTCAGACTAGCGGGGGCCCCGGGGAGACCCAGTACTTC
TRBV5-5	few	NA	17	TRBJ1-1	CASSLVPGTGMNTEAFF	TGTGCCAGCAGCTTGGTTCCGGGAACGGGGATGAACACTGAAGCTTTCTTT
TRBV20-1	NA	TRBD1	13	TRBJ1-1	CSARGQGRTEAFF	TGCAGTGCTAGGGGACAGGGCCGAACTGAAGCTTTCTTT
TRBV19	NA	NA	13	TRBJ1-1	CASQWTARTGAFF	TGTGCCAGCCAATGGACGGCCCGGACCGGGGCTTTCTTT
TRBV29-1	NA	NA	12	TRBJ2-7	CSVERGGYEQYF	TGCAGCGTTGAAAGGGGTGGCTACGAGCAGTACTTC
TRBV6-4	many	NA	12	TRBJ2-2	CASGTYTGELFF	TGTGCCAGCGGGACTTACACCGGGGAGCTGTTTTTT
TRBV10-1	few	NA	16	TRBJ1-1	CASSPSLRTHNTEAFF	TGCGCCAGCAGTCCCTCGTTGAGGACACACAACACTGAAGCTTTCTTT
TRBV7-2	few	TRBD2	17	TRBJ2-1	CASSLARSGSYYNEQFF	TGTGCCAGCAGCTTAGCGCGAAGCGGGAGCTACTACAATGAGCAGTTCTTC
TRBV6-2/TRBV6-3	few	NA	14	TRBJ2-4	CASSSETEKNIQYF	TGTGCCAGCAGCTCCGAGACAGAAAAAAACATTCAGTACTTC
TRBV7-9	few	TRBD1	15	TRBJ1-4	CASSIGQATNEKLFF	TGTGCCAGCAGCATAGGACAGGCAACTAATGAAAAACTGTTTTTT
TRBV3-1	NA	NA	15	TRBJ2-1	CASSHRGVAYNEQFF	TGTGCCAGCAGCCATCGAGGGGTTGCCTACAATGAGCAGTTCTTC
TRBV20-1	NA	NA	14	TRBJ2-5	CSARDWSQQETQYF	TGCAGTGCTAGAGATTGGAGCCAACAAGAGACCCAGTACTTC
TRBV20-1	few	TRBD2	16	TRBJ2-3	CSATQTSGGVKDTQYF	TGCAGTGCTACCCAGACTAGCGGGGGGGTGAAAGATACGCAGTATTTT
TRBV9	NA	NA	16	TRBJ1-2	CASSDSISRPFYGYTF	TGTGCCAGCAGCGACTCCATATCGCGTCCTTTCTATGGCTACACCTTC
TRBV7-2	few	NA	14	TRBJ1-2	CASTLQDSTIGYTF	TGTGCCAGCACCCTCCAGGACAGCACTATTGGCTACACCTTC
TRBV11-2	few	TRBD1	18	TRBJ2-1	CASSYLTAWEGTGNEQFF	TGTGCCAGCAGCTACTTGACAGCATGGGAGGGGACAGGGAATGAGCAGTTCTTC
TRBV7-3	few	NA	13	TRBJ1-2	CASSPGTAQGYTF	TGTGCCAGCAGCCCCGGGACGGCACAAGGCTACACCTTC
TRBV29-1	few	TRBD1	13	TRBJ1-1	CSVGRQGNTEAFF	TGCAGCGTTGGAAGACAGGGGAACACTGAAGCTTTCTTT
TRBV19	NA	TRBD2	17	TRBJ2-5	CASRPRDRGLAGETQYF	TGTGCCAGTAGGCCCCGGGACAGGGGACTAGCGGGAGAGACCCAGTACTTC
TRBV29-1	NA	NA	13	TRBJ2-7	CSVRRTWDYEQYF	TGCAGCGTCCGACGGACCTGGGACTACGAGCAGTACTTC
TRBV12-3/TRBV12-4	few	NA	12	TRBJ1-2	CASTEVPGGYTF	TGTGCCAGCACCGAGGTTCCCGGGGGCTACACCTTC
TRBV29-1	few	NA	12	TRBJ1-1	CSVRDLNTEAFF	TGCAGCGTTCGGGATCTGAACACTGAAGCTTTCTTT
TRBV28	few	NA	13	TRBJ2-5	CASRGDGEETQYF	TGTGCCAGCAGAGGAGACGGTGAAGAGACCCAGTACTTC
TRBV27	few	NA	13	TRBJ2-7	CASSLTQYYEQYF	TGTGCCAGCAGTTTAACACAGTACTACGAGCAGTACTTC
TRBV24-1	NA	NA	13	TRBJ2-7	CATSDSSDDEQYF	TGTGCCACCAGTGATTCCAGTGATGACGAGCAGTACTTC